One and the same sample provided the 17 T cell receptor beta chains below, sequenced in a study of identical twins (dated by TCRdb to 2016 to 2018). Receptors were amplified or captured by 5' RACE. TCRdb records Illumina HiSeq 2000 as the sequencer. In TCRdb, the public reads were trimmed at Q25 with fastp and aligned with MiXCR, with productive beta chains retained. Every distinct CDR3 protein forms one entry, paired with its most common genes and DNA. Here the sample has nearly 900,000 distinct CDR3 sequences; about 12% occur a single time. The ten largest clonotypes hold around 1.6% of the sample. These records were also assigned to another study, of yellow fever vaccine responses in identical twins.

The sequencing sample was made of PBMCs. All receptors come from a woman aged 18-30 years in good health.

The sample holds a few counts of this clonotype. The rearrangement joins TRBV4-2 to TRBJ2-3, with no clear D. The CDR3 extends over 15 amino acids. The V gene lost 1 base and the J gene lost 5 bases, with 13 bases spanning the gap. Germline V gives CDR1 LGHNA, CDR2 YNFKEQ. This CDR3 reads CASSQGSIRQDTQYF. The CDR3 coding sequence is TGTGCCAGCAGCCAAGGTTCGATCCGGCAAGATACGCAGTATTTT.

This clonotype was picked up many times. This rearrangement joins TRBV5-1 to TRBJ2-5; D gene ambiguous. Between the trimmed V and J ends, which lost 1 base and 1 base, there was a span of 17 bases. The CDR3 is made up of 17 amino acids. Germline values: CDR1 SGHRS, CDR2 YFSETQ. The CDR3, as DNA: TGCGCCAGCAGCTTGCCAACCGCGAACTACATCCAAGAGACCCAGTACTTC. Its protein is CASSLPTANYIQETQYF.

This clonotype was detected a few times. CDR3: CAISGRTLANEQFF. CDR3 sequence (DNA): TGTGCCATCAGCGGACGGACCCTGGCTAATGAGCAGTTCTTC. The chain carries TRBV10-3 and TRBJ2-1; unclear D gene. With 6 bases removed from V and 7 bases from J, the gap between germline ends came to 16 bases. CDR3 length: 14 residues. The germline gives CDR1 ENHRY, CDR2 SYGVKD.

This clonotype was counted a few times. The chain has TRBV7-9 and TRBJ2-7; D possibly uses TRBD1 or TRBD2 (6 bases each). The CDR3 extends over 17 amino acids. Germline values: CDR1 SEHNR, CDR2 FQNEAQ (reference sequence). Trimming cost V 4 bases and J 3 bases, with 22 bases left between them. CDR3 DNA: TGTGCCAGCAGCTCCTCCCGGGAACCTCGGGGGCTCTACGAGCAGTACTTC. Protein sequence: CASSSSREPRGLYEQYF.

This clonotype was detected ten times or more. The V gene is TRBV24-1, the J gene TRBJ2-1, with TRBD2 matching over 10 bases. J was trimmed by 8 bases and V by 3 bases; bases with no gene match: 6. This CDR3 comprises 15 residues. The germline V gene encodes CDR1 KGHDR and CDR2 SFDVKD. CDR3 sequence reads: CATSDKRGGVDEQFF. CDR3 DNA sequence: TGTGCCACCAGTGATAAGCGGGGGGGCGTGGATGAGCAGTTCTTC.

This clonotype occurred a few times. This rearrangement joins TRBV12-3 or TRBV12-4 to TRBJ2-3; 11 bases are a match to TRBD2. The CDR3 covers 19 residues. V shed 7 bases and J 6 bases; nucleotides not matched to a gene: 21. The CDR3 reads CASNPEIAGGPLFGDTQYF. Here the CDR3 DNA reads TGTGCCAGCAACCCCGAAATAGCGGGAGGGCCTTTATTTGGTGATACGCAGTATTTT.

To note about this clonotype: No DNA is shown, since the ends of the CDR3 on it are uncertain; the CDR3 is the one TCRdb lists. The chain recombines TRBV28 with TRBJ2-7; the DNA was not compared with TRBD1, the D call given in the table. The V gene's germline CDR1 is MDHEN and CDR2 SYDVKM. The CDR3 is 17 amino acids long, termini counted. The CDR3: CASSFLAGGRRGSEQYF.

This clonotype was detected many times. The V call is TRBV7-7, the J call TRBJ2-5; TRBD2 is a possible D gene (6 bases). The germline gives CDR1 SSHAT, CDR2 FNYEAQ (reference sequence). The V and J ends lost 7 bases and 0 bases respectively, with 18 bases between them. The CDR3 contains 16 residues. CDR3 sequence: CASKLSLGGNQETQYF. As DNA, the CDR3 is TGTGCCAGCAAATTATCGTTGGGGGGTAACCAAGAGACCCAGTACTTC.

CDR3 protein: CATSRDRNEKLFF. CDR3 nucleotides: TGTGCCACCAGCAGAGACAGAAATGAAAAACTGTTTTTT. This chain connects TRBV15 to TRBJ1-4; D gene unclear. CDR3 size: 13 residues. The V end was cut by 0 bases, the J end by 5 bases, with 4 bases between. Germline V gives CDR1 LNHNV, CDR2 YYDKDF (reference sequence).

There are a few counts of this clonotype. The gene calls are TRBV4-1 and TRBJ1-1; D remains ambiguous. CDR3 length equals 12 residues. The V and J ends lost 4 bases and 10 bases respectively, with 13 bases between them. Looked up from germline, CDR1 is MGHRA and CDR2 is YSYEKL. The CDR3 loop reads CASSLRNGRAFF. The CDR3 region has the DNA TGCGCCAGCAGCCTAAGAAACGGGAGAGCTTTCTTT.

This clonotype was observed many times. The DNA for the CDR3 is TGTGCCAGCAGCTTAGGACAGCACGAGCAGTACTTC. Translating it yields CASSLGQHEQYF. The rearrangement uses TRBV7-9 and TRBJ2-7; D is possibly TRBD1 (5 bases). This CDR3 has 12 amino acids. Germline lookup yields CDR1 SEHNR and CDR2 FQNEAQ (reference sequence). Trimming removed 1 base from V and 5 bases from J, with 6 bases in between. The whole variable domain, remainder taken from reference TRBV7-9 and TRBJ2-7, is DTGVSQNPRHKITKRGQNVTFRCDPISEHNRLYWYRQTLGQGPEFLTYFQNEAQLEKSRLLSDRFSAERPKGSFSTLEIQRTEQGDSAMYLCASSLGQHEQYFGPGTRLTVT.

This clonotype was found a few times. This chain uses TRBV7-8 with TRBJ2-7; D gene unclear. V was pared by 2 bases and J by 0 bases, with 5 bases between. Per germline, CDR1 SGHVS and CDR2 FQNEAQ. This CDR3 is 13 amino acids long. The CDR3 spells CASSLITSYEQYF. CDR3 in DNA: TGTGCCAGCAGCTTAATAACCTCCTACGAGCAGTACTTC.

This chain's CDR3 is CASDPGLGGFGEQFF. CDR3 in DNA: TGTGCCAGCGACCCGGGGCTAGGAGGGTTCGGTGAGCAGTTCTTC. The chain has TRBV7-2 and TRBJ2-1; D possibly corresponds to TRBD2 (6 bases). V was cut by 8 bases and J by 9 bases, with 23 bases left in between. The CDR3 runs 15 residues. CDR1 SGHTA and CDR2 FQGNSA come from the germline V gene.

The chain links TRBV15 to TRBJ2-1; D unresolved. CDR3 size: 13 residues. V was cut by 1 base and J by 6 bases, with 7 bases left in between. The germline gives CDR1 LNHNV, CDR2 YYDKDF (reference sequence). The DNA for the CDR3 is TGTGCCACCAGCAGAGCCTCCAGCAATGAGCAGTTCTTC. As protein: CATSRASSNEQFF.

The sample holds many counts of this clonotype. V and J are TRBV14 and TRBJ2-1; tentatively, D is TRBD2 (5 bases). Trimming stripped 7 bases from V and 6 bases from J, with 19 bases between. This CDR3 region has 15 residues. Germline V gene sequence: CDR1 SGHDN, CDR2 FVKESK. CDR3 sequence reads: CASTYSEGWVNEQFF. The CDR3 DNA is TGTGCCAGCACCTACTCAGAGGGATGGGTCAATGAGCAGTTCTTC.

V gene TRBV20-1 combines with J gene TRBJ1-1; 8 bases are shared with TRBD1. Germline-derived CDR1 and CDR2 are DFQATT and SNEGSKA (reference sequence). The CDR3 length is 15 residues. After removal of 4 bases from V and 1 base from J, the junction contained 8 bases not matched to a gene. CDR3 sequence: CSANGQGSWNTEAFF. The DNA of the CDR3 is TGCAGTGCTAACGGACAGGGCAGTTGGAACACTGAAGCTTTCTTT.

In this sample, this clonotype turned up a few times. The chain uses TRBV5-1 and TRBJ2-7; 7 nucleotides match TRBD2. CDR1 and CDR2 from the germline V gene are SGHRS and YFSETQ. J lost 3 bases, V lost 4 bases, and 10 bases had no gene match. This CDR3 spans 15 amino acids. The chain's CDR3 is CASSPGTNSYYEQYF. The CDR3 DNA reads as TGCGCCAGCAGCCCCGGGACTAACTCCTACTACGAGCAGTACTTC.